This section outlines one T cell receptor beta chain sequence together with its context. Its matching antigen is unknown. The entry originates in a study of T cells in localized non-small cell lung cancer. Study-wide findings and caveats: Only one tumor region went through sequencing, so heterogeneity may still be there. There were a median 57 of the top 100 tumor clones appearing in adjacent lung. The greatest T cell clonality was found in uninvolved adjacent lung (higher than in tumor). There was an association of higher blood T cell density with longer overall survival.

Profiled with immunoSEQ multiplex PCR; TCRdb holds only in-frame clones, not every one. The table includes some 1,800 clones, 20% to 25% detected once. Germline lookup yields CDR1 SGHNT and CDR2 YENEEA. J was trimmed by 1 base and V by 5 bases; bases with no gene match: 11. The CDR3 sequence is 16 residues long. The chain is built from TRBV11-3 and TRBJ2-7, with TRBD1 matching over 7 bases. The source was lung tumor tissue, collected before any cancer treatment. The source is a male donor aged 60 or older with stage I lung adenocarcinoma. The chain's CDR3 is CASSQVNTGASYEQYF. DNA of the CDR3: TGTGCCAGCAGCCAAGTCAACACAGGGGCATCCTACGAGCAGTACTTC. The variable domain in full, with the rest retrieved from reference TRBV11-3 and TRBJ2-7, is EAGVVQSPRYKIIEKKQPVAFWCNPISGHNTLYWYLQNLGQGPELLIRYENEEAVDDSQLPKDRFSAERLKGVDSTLKIQPAELGDSAVYLCASSQVNTGASYEQYFGPGTRLTVT.